Each of the 6 T cell receptor beta chains below was sequenced from the same sample in a study of graft-versus-host responses after intestinal transplantation. Repertoires were generated with immunoSEQ multiplex PCR, while TCRdb's copy carries only in-frame clones and drops some. The table includes 20,000 to 30,000 clones, 40% detected once. The sequencing here drew on alloreactive CD4+ T cells from a mixed lymphocyte reaction culture, taken before intestinal transplant. The subset denotes: CFSE-low proliferating T cells sorted from roughly six-day pre-transplant mixed lymphocyte reaction (GvH or HvG direction). The receptor set was obtained from a human patient who received an intestinal transplant.

The chain uses TRBV6-1 and TRBJ1-6, with D perhaps matching TRBD1 (6 bases). The germline gives CDR1 MNHNS, CDR2 SASEGT. The germline V and J ends were trimmed by 6 bases and 10 bases, with 16 bases remaining between them. CDR3 length: 14 amino acids. CDR3: CASSGTARGSPLHF. The CDR3 DNA follows: TGTGCCAGCAGCGGGACGGCCAGGGGATCACCCCTCCACTTT.

Notes on this clone: The sample holds other DNA sequences that translate to the same CDR3. This chain uses TRBV5-1 with TRBJ2-5; TRBD1 might be the D (6 bases). Germline values: CDR1 SGHRS, CDR2 YFSETQ. This CDR3 comprises 15 residues. Trimming cost V 1 base and J 1 base, with 11 bases left between them. CDR3 sequence: CASSLLTGRQETQYF. The CDR3 nucleotides are TGCGCCAGCAGCTTGCTGACAGGCCGCCAAGAGACCCAGTACTTC.

The CDR3, as DNA: TGCGCCAGCAGCCCCGAGGCGGCTAGCGGGCGCCTCTACGAGCAGTACTTC. The encoded protein is CASSPEAASGRLYEQYF. This chain links TRBV4-3 with TRBJ2-7; TRBD2 matches 8 bases. CDR1 and CDR2 (germline): LGHNA, YSLEER. Unmatched junction bases numbered 14, after V lost 4 bases and J lost 3 bases. The CDR3 is 17 amino acids.

This chain links TRBV7-6 with TRBJ2-5; D may be TRBD2 (5 bases). Germline CDR1 SGHVS, CDR2 FNYEAQ. V lost 4 bases and J 4 bases, leaving 13 bases between the germline ends. This CDR3 region has 14 residues. CDR3 sequence reads: CASSWSHRGETQYF. The DNA for the CDR3 is TGTGCCAGCAGCTGGTCTCATCGGGGAGAGACCCAGTACTTC.

This clone occurred a few times. The chain uses TRBV4-2 and TRBJ2-1; TRBD2 matches 9 bases. Trimming took 0 bases from V and 9 from J; bases not matched to a gene: 6. The CDR3 has 15 residues. The germline V gene has CDR1 LGHNA and CDR2 YNFKEQ. The CDR3 spells CASSQEGGGRGEQFF. CDR3 in DNA: TGTGCCAGCAGCCAAGAAGGGGGCGGGAGGGGTGAGCAGTTCTTC.

This clone was observed a few times. This chain joins TRBV7-8 and TRBJ1-1; D is perhaps TRBD1 (5 bases). This CDR3 spans 13 amino acids. In germline, CDR1 is SGHVS, CDR2 FQNEAQ. Trimming removed 5 bases at V and 6 bases at J, with 13 bases between. The CDR3: CASSPNRRAEAFF. CDR3 DNA: TGTGCCAGCAGCCCTAACAGGAGGGCTGAAGCTTTCTTT.